This T cell receptor beta chain is drawn from a study of early T cells in non-severe SARS-CoV-2 infection (dated by TCRdb to about 2021). As for the study more broadly: Because TCR sequencing was done on bulk RNA from unsorted whole blood, the alpha and beta chains could not be paired. The study at large found these results: Matching against VDJdb was skewed toward anti-spike CD8 responses, likely underestimated virus-specific expansions, and missed private and CD4 specificities.

Library generation was performed with 5' RACE. The sequencer was a NextSeq 500. Unique molecular identifiers were attached to individual cDNA molecules in the TCR library protocol so that sequencing error and PCR bias could be corrected. TCR alpha and beta chains were both sequenced, and the abundances of alpha and beta sequences in each sample were closely correlated with each other. Per the authors' processing: Decombinator V4 was used to annotate TCR sequences for V gene, J gene and CDR3. Expanded TCRs were defined as changing significantly between any two time points under a Poisson model with p below 0.0001. TCR abundances were normalised to the total number of TCRs sequenced in each sample and reported as counts per million. TRAV1-2 paired with TRAJ12, TRAJ20 or TRAJ33 defined MAIT TCRs, while TRAV10 paired with TRAJ18 defined iNKT TCRs. VDJdb, accessed on 1 November 2021, was searched for TCRs annotated for CMV, EBV and SARS-CoV-2, and TCRs annotated for more than one antigen were excluded. Starting from the raw public reads, TCRdb applied fastp trimming at Q25, assembled clones with MiXCR and retained in-frame beta chains. All rows with the same CDR3 protein become a single entry with the most common DNA and genes. The V and J calls reflect TCRdb's pipeline rather than the authors' work. In all, the sample holds 55,000 to 80,000 distinct CDR3 sequences, and approximately 10% of those were seen once. The leading ten clones occupy roughly 6% of the sample.

This clonotype was observed at least ten times. Its target antigen remains unknown. No much larger clone exists at a distance of one base, and base qualities are not known. The study was a case-control design nested within a healthcare worker cohort in London, UK, with weekly nasopharyngeal swab PCR tests and blood sampling. Healthcare workers were recruited during the week of the UK lockdown, between 23 and 31 March 2020, and followed weekly for up to 16 weeks. The germline V gene yields LGHNA for CDR1 and YNFKEQ for CDR2. Trimming at the junction amounts to 0 bases on V and 4 bases on J, and the germline ends lie 10 bases apart. Including cysteine and phenylalanine, the CDR3 has 15 amino acids. The DNA shown is the 45-base CDR3, in frame from base 1.

The chain couples TRBV4-2 to TRBJ1-3; no D gene is confidently identified. The input for sequencing was whole blood, taken at baseline. This receptor was taken from an adult who was a healthcare worker with PCR-confirmed SARS-CoV-2 infection or an uninfected control (not recorded which). The nucleotide sequence reads TGTGCCAGCAGCCAAGAGGAGGGTCACGGAAACACCATATATTTT. Its translation is CASSQEEGHGNTIYF.